Listed here is a single TCR beta chain. The antigen remains unidentified. These data originate in a study of T cell responses to AZD1222 COVID-19 vaccine. Regarding the study as a whole: The donor cohort was predominantly white British with a female majority, and clonal diversity may have been underestimated.

Using immunoSEQ multiplex PCR, the repertoire was profiled, and TCRdb retains in-frame clones only, with some absent. The table includes some 130,000 clones, 80% to 90% detected once. The V and J ends lost 5 bases and 6 bases respectively, with 11 bases between them. The V gene's germline CDR1 is MNHEY and CDR2 SMNVEV (reference sequence). The length of the CDR3 is 12 residues. This chain uses TRBV27 with TRBJ2-7, with D uncertain. This TCR was recovered from an adult in good health. Sequencing used peripheral blood, obtained on day 0 of AZD1222 vaccination. CDR3 in amino acids: CASSSSPAEQYF. The CDR3 DNA reads TGTGCCAGCAGTAGCTCTCCGGCCGAGCAGTACTTC.